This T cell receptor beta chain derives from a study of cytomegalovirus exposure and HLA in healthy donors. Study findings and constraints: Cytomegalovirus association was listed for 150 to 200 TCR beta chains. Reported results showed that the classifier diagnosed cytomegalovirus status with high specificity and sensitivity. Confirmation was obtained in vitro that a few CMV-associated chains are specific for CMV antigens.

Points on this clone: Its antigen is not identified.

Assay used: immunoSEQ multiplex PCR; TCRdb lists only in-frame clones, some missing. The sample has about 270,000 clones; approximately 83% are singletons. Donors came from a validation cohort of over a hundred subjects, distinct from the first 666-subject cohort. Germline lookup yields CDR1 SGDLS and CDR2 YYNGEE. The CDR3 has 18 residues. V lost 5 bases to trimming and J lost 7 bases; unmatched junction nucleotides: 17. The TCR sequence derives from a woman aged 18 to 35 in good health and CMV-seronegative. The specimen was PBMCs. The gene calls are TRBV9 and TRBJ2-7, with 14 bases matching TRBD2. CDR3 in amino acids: CASSGFGLAGGRSSEQYF. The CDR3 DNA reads TGTGCCAGCAGTGGATTTGGACTAGCGGGAGGAAGAAGCTCGGAGCAGTACTTC. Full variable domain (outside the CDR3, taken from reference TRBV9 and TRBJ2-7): DSGVTQTPKHLITATGQRVTLRCSPRSGDLSVYWYQQSLDQGLQFLIQYYNGEERAKGNILERFSAQQFPDLHSELNLSSLELGDSALYFCASSGFGLAGGRSSEQYFGPGTRLTVT.